The present entry profiles one TCR beta chain with its context. This sample is part of a study of cytomegalovirus exposure and HLA in healthy donors. Germline V gives CDR1 SGHTA, CDR2 FQGNSA. CDR3 length: 14 amino acids. The V end was cut by 1 base, the J end by 2 bases, with 8 bases between. Using immunoSEQ multiplex PCR, the repertoire was profiled, and TCRdb retains in-frame clones only, with some absent. The sample has some 130,000 clones; 89% are singletons. The specimen sequenced was PBMCs. The TCR was taken from a woman under 30 in good health and CMV-seronegative. This rearrangement joins TRBV7-2 to TRBJ1-2; weak D call: TRBD1 (6 bases). CDR3 nucleotides: TGTGCCAGCAGCTTAGGGCAGGGGAACTATGGCTACACCTTC. Protein product: CASSLGQGNYGYTF.